Here is one T cell receptor (beta chain) with its context. This sample is drawn from a study of blood T cells in healthy people across ages. This CDR3 region has 14 residues. With 3 bases removed from V and 2 bases from J, the gap between germline ends came to 11 bases. Germline-derived CDR1 and CDR2 are LNHDA and SQIVND (reference sequence). Using a J-beta primer mix together with a sample-barcoded 5' primer, a second PCR was run for about 7 to 12 cycles. TCRdb passed the 5' RACE reads through MiXCR, listing each CDR3 protein once. The sample has about 1.4 million distinct CDR3 sequences; 59% are singletons.

The sequenced sample consisted of blood. The V and J genes are TRBV19 and TRBJ2-7, with D unresolved. This TCR was sampled from a man aged 18 to 29 in good health. CDR3 DNA: TGTGCCAGTAGTATTCGGGCTCTCCCCTACGAGCAGTACTTC. Its protein is CASSIRALPYEQYF.